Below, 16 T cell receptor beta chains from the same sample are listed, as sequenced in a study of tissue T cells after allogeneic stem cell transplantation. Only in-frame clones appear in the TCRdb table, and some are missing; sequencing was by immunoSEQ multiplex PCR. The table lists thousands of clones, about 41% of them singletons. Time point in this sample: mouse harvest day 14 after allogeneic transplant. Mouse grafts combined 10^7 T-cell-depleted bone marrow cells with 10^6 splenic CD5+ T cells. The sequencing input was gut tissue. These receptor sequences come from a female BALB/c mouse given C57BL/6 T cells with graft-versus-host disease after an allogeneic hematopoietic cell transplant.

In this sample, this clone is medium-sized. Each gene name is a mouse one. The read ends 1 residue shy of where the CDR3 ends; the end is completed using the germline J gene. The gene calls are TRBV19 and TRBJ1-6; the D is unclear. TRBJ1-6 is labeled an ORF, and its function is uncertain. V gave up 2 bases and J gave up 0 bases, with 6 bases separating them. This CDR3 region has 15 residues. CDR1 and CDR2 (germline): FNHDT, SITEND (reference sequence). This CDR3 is CASSIWASYNSPLYF. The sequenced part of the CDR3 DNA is TGTGCCAGCAGTATTTGGGCTTCCTATAATTCGCCCCTCTAC.

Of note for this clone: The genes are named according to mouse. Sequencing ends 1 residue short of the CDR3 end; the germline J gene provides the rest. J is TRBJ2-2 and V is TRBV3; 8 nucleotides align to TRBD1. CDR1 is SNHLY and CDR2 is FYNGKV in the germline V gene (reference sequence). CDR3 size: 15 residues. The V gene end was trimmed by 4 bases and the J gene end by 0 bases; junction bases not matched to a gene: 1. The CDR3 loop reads CASSSQGANTGQLYF. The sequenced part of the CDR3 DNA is TGTGCCAGCAGCTCACAGGGGGCAAACACCGGGCAGCTCTAC. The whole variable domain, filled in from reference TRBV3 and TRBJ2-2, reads GPKVLQIPSHQIIDMGQMVTLNCDPVSNHLYFYWYKQILGQQMEFLVNFYNGKVMEKSKLFKDQFSVERPDGSYFTLKIQPTALEDSAVYFCASSSQGANTGQLYFGEGSKLTVL.

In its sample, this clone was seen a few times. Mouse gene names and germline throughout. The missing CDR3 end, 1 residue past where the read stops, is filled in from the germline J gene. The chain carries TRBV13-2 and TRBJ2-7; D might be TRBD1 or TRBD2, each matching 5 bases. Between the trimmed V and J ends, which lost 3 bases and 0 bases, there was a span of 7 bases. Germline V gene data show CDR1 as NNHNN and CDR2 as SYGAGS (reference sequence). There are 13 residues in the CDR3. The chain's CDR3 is CASGGGSSYEQYF. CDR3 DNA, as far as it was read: TGTGCCAGCGGTGGGGGCAGCTCCTATGAACAGTAC.

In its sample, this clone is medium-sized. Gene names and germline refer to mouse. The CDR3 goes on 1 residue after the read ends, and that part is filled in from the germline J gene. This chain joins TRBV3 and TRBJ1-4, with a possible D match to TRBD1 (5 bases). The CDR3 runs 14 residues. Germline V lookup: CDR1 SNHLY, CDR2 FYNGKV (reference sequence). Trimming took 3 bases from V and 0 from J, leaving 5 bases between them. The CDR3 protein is CASSLTVSNERLFF. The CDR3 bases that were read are TGTGCCAGCAGCTTGACAGTTTCCAACGAAAGATTATTT.

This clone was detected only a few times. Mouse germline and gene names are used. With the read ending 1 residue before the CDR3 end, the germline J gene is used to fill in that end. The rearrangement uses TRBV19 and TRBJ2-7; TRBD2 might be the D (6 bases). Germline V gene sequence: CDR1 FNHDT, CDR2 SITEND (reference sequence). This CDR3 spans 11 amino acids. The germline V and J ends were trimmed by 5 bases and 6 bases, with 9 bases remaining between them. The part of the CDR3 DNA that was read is TGTGCCAGCAGATGGGGGAGTGAACAGTAC. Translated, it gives CASRWGSEQY. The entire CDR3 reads CASRWGSEQYF. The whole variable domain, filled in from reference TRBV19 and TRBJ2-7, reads GGIITQTPKFLIGQEGQKLTLKCQQNFNHDTMYWYRQDSGKGLRLIYYSITENDLQKGDLSEGYDASREKKSSFSLTVTSAQKNEMAVFLCASRWGSEQYFGPGTRLTVL.

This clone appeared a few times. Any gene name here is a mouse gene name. The CDR3 sequence: CASSLYGVYAEQFF. The part of the CDR3 DNA that was read is TGTGCCAGCAGTCTGTACGGGGTCTATGCTGAGCAGTTC. The chain is built from TRBV26 and TRBJ2-1; D gene unclear. The CDR3 end falls 1 residue outside the read, so it is completed with the germline J gene. The CDR3 length is 14 residues. Germline CDR1 and CDR2: KGHPV and FQNQEV (reference sequence). The V gene lost 1 base and the J gene lost 3 bases, with 7 bases spanning the gap.

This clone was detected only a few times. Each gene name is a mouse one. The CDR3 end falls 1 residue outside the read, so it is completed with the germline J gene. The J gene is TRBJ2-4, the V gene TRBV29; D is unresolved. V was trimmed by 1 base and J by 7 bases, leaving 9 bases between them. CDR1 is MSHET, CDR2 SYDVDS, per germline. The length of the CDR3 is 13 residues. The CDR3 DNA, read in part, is TGTGCTAGCAGTTTATGGGGAGAGGACACCTTGTAC. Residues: CASSLWGEDTLY. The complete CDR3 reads CASSLWGEDTLYF.

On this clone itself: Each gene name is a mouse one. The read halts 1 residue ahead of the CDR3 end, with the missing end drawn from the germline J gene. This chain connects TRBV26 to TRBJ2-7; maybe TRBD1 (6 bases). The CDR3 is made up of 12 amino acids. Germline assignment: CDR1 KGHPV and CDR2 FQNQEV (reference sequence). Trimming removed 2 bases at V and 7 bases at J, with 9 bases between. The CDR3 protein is CASSLRGSEQYF. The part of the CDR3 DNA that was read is TGTGCCAGCAGTCTGAGGGGGTCCGAACAGTAC.

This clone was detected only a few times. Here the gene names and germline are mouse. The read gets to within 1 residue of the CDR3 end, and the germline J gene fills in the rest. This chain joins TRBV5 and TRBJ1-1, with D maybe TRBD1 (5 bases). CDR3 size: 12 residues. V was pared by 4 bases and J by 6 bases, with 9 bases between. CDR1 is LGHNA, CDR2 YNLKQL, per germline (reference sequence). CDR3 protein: CASSRTGAEVFF. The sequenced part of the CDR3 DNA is TGTGCCAGCAGCCGAACAGGAGCAGAAGTCTTC.

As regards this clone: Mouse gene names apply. The CDR3 here is CASSRLGGQNTLYF. The DNA read from the CDR3 is TGTGCTAGCAGTAGGCTGGGGGGTCAAAACACCTTGTAC. The V call is TRBV17, the J call TRBJ2-4; 7 bases are shared with TRBD2. With the read ending 1 residue before the CDR3 end, the germline J gene is used to fill in that end. The germline gives CDR1 MNHDT, CDR2 YYDKIL. J lost 1 base, V lost 3 bases, and 1 base had no gene match. The CDR3 is 14 amino acids.

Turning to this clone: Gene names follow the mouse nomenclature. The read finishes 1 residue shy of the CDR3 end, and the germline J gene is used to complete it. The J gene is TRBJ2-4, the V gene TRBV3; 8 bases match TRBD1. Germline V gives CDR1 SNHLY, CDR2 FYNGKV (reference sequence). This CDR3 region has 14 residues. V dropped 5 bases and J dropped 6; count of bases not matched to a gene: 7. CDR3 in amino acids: CASSPRTGSNTLYF. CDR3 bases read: TGTGCCAGCAGCCCCCGGACAGGGAGTAACACCTTGTAC.

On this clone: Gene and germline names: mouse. CDR3 protein: CASSQDDNNERLFF. The sequenced part of the CDR3 DNA is TGTGCCAGCAGCCAAGATGACAACAACGAAAGATTATTT. This sequence joins TRBV5 and TRBJ1-4; D ambiguous. The read ends 1 residue early relative to the CDR3; the germline J gene fills the gap. The CDR3 is 14 amino acids. Germline CDR1 and CDR2: LGHNA and YNLKQL (reference sequence). V was trimmed by 0 bases and J by 4 bases, leaving 6 bases between them.

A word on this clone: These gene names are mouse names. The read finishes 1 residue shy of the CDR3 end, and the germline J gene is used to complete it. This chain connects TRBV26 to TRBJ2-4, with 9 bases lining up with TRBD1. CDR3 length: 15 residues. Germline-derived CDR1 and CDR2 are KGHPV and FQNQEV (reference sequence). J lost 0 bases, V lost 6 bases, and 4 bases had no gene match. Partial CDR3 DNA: TGTGCCAGCAGCCAACAGGGGGCTAGTCAAAACACCTTGTAC. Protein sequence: CASSQQGASQNTLY. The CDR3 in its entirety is CASSQQGASQNTLYF.

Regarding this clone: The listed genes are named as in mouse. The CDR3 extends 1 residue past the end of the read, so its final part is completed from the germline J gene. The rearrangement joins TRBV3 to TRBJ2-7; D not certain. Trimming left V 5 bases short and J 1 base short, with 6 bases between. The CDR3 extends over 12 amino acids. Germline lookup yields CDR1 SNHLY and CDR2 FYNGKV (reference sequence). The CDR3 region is CASSPGSYEQYF. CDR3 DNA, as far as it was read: TGTGCCAGCAGCCCTGGATCCTATGAACAGTAC.

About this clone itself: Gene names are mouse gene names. The CDR3 is CASSRQGWGAETLYF. CDR3 DNA, as far as it was read: TGTGCCAGCAGTCGACAGGGGTGGGGTGCAGAAACGCTGTAT. The gene calls are TRBV26 and TRBJ2-3; 8 bases are shared with TRBD1. The read gets to within 1 residue of the CDR3 end, and the germline J gene fills in the rest. The CDR3 spans 15 residues. The ends lost 4 bases at V and 1 base at J; junction bases unmatched: 4. Germline V gene lookup returns CDR1 KGHPV and CDR2 FQNQEV (reference sequence).

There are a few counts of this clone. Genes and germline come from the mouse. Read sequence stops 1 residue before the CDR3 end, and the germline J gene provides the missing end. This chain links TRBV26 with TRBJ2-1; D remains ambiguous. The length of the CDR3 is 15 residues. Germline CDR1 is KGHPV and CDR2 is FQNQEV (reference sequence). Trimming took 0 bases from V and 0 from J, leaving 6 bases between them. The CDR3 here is CASSLSNVNYAEQFF. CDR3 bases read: TGTGCCAGCAGTCTGTCTAACGTTAACTATGCTGAGCAGTTC.